Sequencing of this TCR beta chain was carried out in a study of identical twins. Whole-study results and caveats: A partial confounding effect on zero-insertion analyses could come from invariant MAIT and iNKT cells. Beta out-of-frame twin sharing showed a weaker excess. Modelling underestimated the level of out-of-frame TCR alpha sharing observed in monozygotic twins.

This clonotype was observed a handful of times. Its antigen remains unidentified. TCRdb re-analysed the 5' RACE reads in MiXCR, keeping a single row per CDR3 protein. The repertoire consists of about 300,000 distinct CDR3 sequences, with about 12% occurring once and the leading ten covering 7.2%. This sample also appeared in a second study, on yellow fever vaccine responses in identical twins. That study reports: Twins reportedly mounted vaccine T cell responses that seemed partly convergent, partly personalized.

The sample comprised CD8+ T cells sorted from blood. The sequence was obtained from a woman between 18 and 29 years old in good health.

The CDR3 spells CASSPAGWTGKTEAFF. In nucleotides, the CDR3 is TGTGCCAGCAGCCCGGCCGGATGGACAGGGAAGACTGAAGCTTTCTTT. The rearrangement links TRBV5-6 to TRBJ1-1, with TRBD1 matching 8 bases. The germline V gene encodes CDR1 SGHDT and CDR2 YYEEEE. The junction had 13 bases not matched to a gene; V was cut back by 4 bases and J by 5 bases. This CDR3 contains 16 residues.